Listed below are T cell receptor beta chains from one sample, sequenced in a study of blood T cell repertoires in COVID-19. The data were produced by immunoSEQ multiplex PCR, yet TCRdb's version contains in-frame clones alone and is incomplete. The data show roughly 100,000 clones, roughly 89% seen once. The sequenced sample consisted of peripheral blood. Receptors were obtained from a human donor in a cohort sampled during active COVID-19. Each CDR3 is given with its conserved first and last residue. Fields, in order: CDR3 protein, CDR3 DNA, D gene, clone size, J gene, V gene. The D gene is left open where the match is weak. Where a row states a size, it is once, few, many or the class of an expanded clone; other rows omit it.

CASTSGHPGDTEAFF | TGTGCCAGCACCTCCGGACACCCGGGGGACACTGAAGCTTTCTTT | . | . | TRBJ1-1 | TRBV2
CAAARAGGGYEQYF | TGTGCCGCGGCGAGGGCGGGAGGGGGTTACGAGCAGTACTTC | TRBD2 | . | TRBJ2-7 | TRBV27
CASSHFRGDSYNEQFF | TGCGCCAGCAGCCATTTCCGGGGGGATTCCTACAATGAGCAGTTCTTC | TRBD2 | . | TRBJ2-1 | TRBV4-1
CASSPSTGLEGYTF | TGTGCCAGCAGCCCATCTACAGGGTTGGAAGGCTACACCTTC | . | few | TRBJ1-2 | TRBV7-9
CASSVATSGRLGTDTQYF | TGTGCCAGCAGCGTAGCTACTAGCGGGAGGTTGGGCACAGATACGCAGTATTTT | TRBD2 | . | TRBJ2-3 | TRBV9
CASSQQGSYGYTF | TGTGCCAGCAGCCAACAGGGGTCCTATGGCTACACCTTC | TRBD1 | . | TRBJ1-2 | TRBV5-4
CASSLEFNTGELFF | TGCGCCAGCAGCTTAGAGTTTAACACCGGGGAGCTGTTTTTT | . | . | TRBJ2-2 | TRBV5-1
CASRTWRERNEQYF | TGTGCCAGCAGGACCTGGCGGGAGCGCAACGAGCAGTACTTC | TRBD2 | . | TRBJ2-7 | TRBV28
CASSIPDRNEKLFF | TGTGCCAGTAGTATCCCCGACAGGAATGAAAAACTGTTTTTT | . | . | TRBJ1-4 | TRBV19
CASSFGLAGNTQYF | TGTGCCAGCAGTTTTGGGCTAGCGGGTAATACGCAGTATTTT | TRBD2 | . | TRBJ2-3 | TRBV27
CASSTTGYPGNTIYF | TGTGCCAGCAGCACCACAGGTTATCCCGGAAACACCATATATTTT | . | . | TRBJ1-3 | TRBV6-5
CASSTGTAGFSWGLFF | TGTGCCAGTAGTACGGGGACAGCCGGGTTTTCGTGGGGACTGTTTTTT | TRBD1 | . | TRBJ1-4 | TRBV19
CASSERLAGGYNEQFF | TGTGCCAGCAGTGAGCGACTAGCGGGGGGTTACAATGAGCAGTTCTTC | TRBD2 | . | TRBJ2-1 | TRBV2
CASGQGYEKLFF | TGTGCCAGTGGGCAGGGATACGAAAAACTGTTTTTT | . | . | TRBJ1-4 | TRBV19
CASSLKVVEAGIPDTQYF | TGTGCCAGCAGCTTAAAGGTGGTCGAGGCAGGGATCCCAGATACGCAGTATTTT | . | . | TRBJ2-3 | TRBV7-9
CASSQDGLLTYEQYF | TGTGCCAGCAGCCAAGACGGACTTCTAACCTACGAGCAGTACTTC | . | . | TRBJ2-7 | TRBV4-2
CASSVGAETQYF | TGTGCCAGCAGCGTTGGTGCGGAGACCCAGTACTTC | . | . | TRBJ2-5 | TRBV11-1
CASSLTRSGSFYNEQFF | TGCGCCAGCAGCCTTACGAGGAGCGGGAGCTTCTACAATGAGCAGTTCTTC | TRBD2 | . | TRBJ2-1 | TRBV4-1
CASSPRLAGGSGGTDTQYF | TGTGCCAGCAGCCCCCGACTAGCGGGAGGGTCGGGGGGAACAGATACGCAGTATTTT | TRBD2 | . | TRBJ2-3 | TRBV5-4
CASSPLAGADEQFF | TGTGCCAGCAGTCCACTAGCGGGAGCGGATGAGCAGTTCTTC | TRBD2 | . | TRBJ2-1 | TRBV6-6
CASSPQGNSGNTIYF | TGTGCCAGCAGTCCGCAGGGGAACTCTGGAAACACCATATATTTT | . | . | TRBJ1-3 | TRBV6-5
CAIRREGGTYEQYF | TGTGCCATCAGGCGGGAGGGGGGTACCTACGAGCAGTACTTC | TRBD2 | . | TRBJ2-7 | TRBV10-3
CASSGETGESQPQHF | TGTGCCAGCAGCGGAGAAACAGGCGAGAGTCAGCCCCAGCATTTT | . | . | TRBJ1-5 | TRBV5-8
CASASGGTDTQYF | TGTGCCAGCGCTAGCGGGGGCACAGATACGCAGTATTTT | TRBD2 | . | TRBJ2-3 | TRBV5-5
CASSVVPQVNTEAFF | TGTGCCAGCAGCGTAGTCCCCCAGGTAAACACTGAAGCTTTCTTT | . | . | TRBJ1-1 | TRBV9
CASSHIRATNEKLFF | TGTGCCAGCAGCCACATCAGGGCAACTAATGAAAAACTGTTTTTT | . | . | TRBJ1-4 | TRBV6-5
CASSPVRDRGQPQHF | TGTGCCAGCTCGCCAGTGCGGGACAGGGGTCAGCCCCAGCATTTT | TRBD1 | few | TRBJ1-5 | TRBV18
CASKGTRSEETQYF | TGTGCCAGCAAGGGGACTAGATCGGAAGAGACCCAGTACTTC | TRBD2 | . | TRBJ2-5 | TRBV7-2
CASSFNSNQPQHF | TGTGCCAGTAGTTTCAATAGCAATCAGCCCCAGCATTTT | . | . | TRBJ1-5 | TRBV19
CASSVFAGGRKTGELFF | TGTGCCAGCAGCGTGTTCGCGGGGGGGAGGAAGACCGGGGAGCTGTTTTTT | TRBD2 | . | TRBJ2-2 | TRBV9
CASSSGTKNTGELFF | TGTGCCAGCAGTTCCGGGACAAAGAACACCGGGGAGCTGTTTTTT | . | . | TRBJ2-2 | TRBV6-5
CASSTPSWETQYF | TGTGCCAGTAGTACGCCTAGTTGGGAGACCCAGTACTTC | . | once | TRBJ2-5 | TRBV19
CASSPDRSSGNTIYF | TGTGCCAGCTCACCGGACAGGTCCTCTGGAAACACCATATATTTT | TRBD1 | . | TRBJ1-3 | TRBV18
CASSQGRGSRAFF | TGTGCCAGCAGCCAAGGGAGAGGGTCGAGAGCTTTCTTT | . | . | TRBJ1-1 | TRBV3-1/TRBV3-2
CTSSQDKALAGGIGETQYF | TGCACCAGCAGCCAAGATAAAGCCCTAGCGGGGGGGATAGGGGAGACCCAGTACTTC | . | . | TRBJ2-5 | TRBV1
CASSQSLGLGVNTQYF | TGTGCCAGCAGCCAAAGTCTTGGACTCGGAGTAAATACGCAGTATTTT | . | . | TRBJ2-3 | TRBV14
CASSQRGLAGGPRYEQYF | TGTGCCAGCAGCCAAAGGGGACTAGCGGGAGGGCCTCGCTACGAGCAGTACTTC | TRBD2 | . | TRBJ2-7 | TRBV3-1/TRBV3-2
CASSLPGQLLREQFF | TGTGCCAGCAGTTTGCCGGGACAGTTACTCAGGGAGCAGTTCTTC | TRBD1 | . | TRBJ2-1 | TRBV6-2/TRBV6-3
CASSQWLGLEQFF | TGCGCCAGCAGCCAATGGCTTGGTCTTGAGCAGTTCTTC | . | . | TRBJ2-1 | TRBV4-3
CASSFGGLANEKLFF | TGTGCCAGCAGCTTTGGGGGGTTGGCTAATGAAAAACTGTTTTTT | . | . | TRBJ1-4 | TRBV27
CASSLGSGVNQPQHF | TGTGCCAGCAGCTTAGGGTCAGGGGTGAATCAGCCCCAGCATTTT | . | few | TRBJ1-5 | TRBV7-6
CASSTGYGYTF | TGTGCCAGCAGTACAGGGTATGGCTACACCTTC | . | . | TRBJ1-2 | TRBV12-3/TRBV12-4